The 4 T cell receptor beta chains in this list originate from one sample, sequenced in a study of somatic mutations in cytotoxic T cells in rheumatoid arthritis. Clones were read by immunoSEQ multiplex PCR, and TCRdb kept only the in-frame ones, dropping some. The table shows over 8,000 clones, with 85% to 95% occurring only once. Sequenced material: CD8+ T cells sorted from blood. These TCRs come from a woman aged 18-35 years with rheumatoid arthritis.

The chain recombines TRBV5-6 with TRBJ2-7; tentative D call: TRBD1 (6 bases). The CDR3 length is 13 residues. CDR1 SGHDT and CDR2 YYEEEE come from the germline V gene. V gave up 0 bases and J gave up 6 bases, with 10 bases separating them. As DNA, the CDR3 is TGTGCCAGCAGCTTGGCCCAGGGGCTCGAGCAGTACTTC. Protein: CASSLAQGLEQYF. Combining the CDR3 with reference TRBV5-6 and TRBJ2-7 gives the whole variable domain DAGVTQSPTHLIKTRGQQVTLRCSPKSGHDTVSWYQQALGQGPQFIFQYYEEEERQRGNFPDRFSGHQFPNYSSELNVNALLLGDSALYLCASSLAQGLEQYFGPGTRLTVT.

This chain joins TRBV13 and TRBJ2-7; D perhaps matches TRBD1 (5 bases). Germline-derived CDR1 and CDR2 are PRHDT and FYEKMQ (reference sequence). The CDR3 has 16 residues. V lost 5 bases and J lost 2, with 19 bases in between. The CDR3 protein is CASSPTRQGPPYEQYF. CDR3 DNA sequence: TGTGCCAGCAGCCCCACGAGGCAGGGTCCACCCTACGAGCAGTACTTC.

The genes are TRBV7-2 and TRBJ1-1, with a possible D match to TRBD1 (5 bases). The germline V gene encodes CDR1 SGHTA and CDR2 FQGNSA. The V end was cut by 0 bases, the J end by 1 base, with 9 bases between. The CDR3 is made up of 15 amino acids. As DNA, the CDR3 is TGTGCCAGCAGCTTAGCCGGCCAGGGGAACACTGAAGCTTTCTTT. It yields the protein CASSLAGQGNTEAFF. Combining the CDR3 with reference TRBV7-2 and TRBJ1-1 gives the whole variable domain GAGVSQSPSNKVTEKGKDVELRCDPISGHTALYWYRQSLGQGLEFLIYFQGNSAPDKSGLPSDRFSAERTGGSVSTLTIQRTQQEDSAVYLCASSLAGQGNTEAFFGQGTRLTVV.

The chain employs TRBV9 and TRBJ2-6, with D hard to call. Germline loops: CDR1 SGDLS, CDR2 YYNGEE. V lost 4 bases and J 4 bases, leaving 6 bases between the germline ends. This CDR3 has 13 amino acids. The CDR3 DNA sequence: TGTGCCAGCAGCCTCCCGGGGGCCAACGTCCTGACTTTC. Protein sequence: CASSLPGANVLTF.